These 32 T cell receptor beta chains were all obtained from the same sample, sequenced in a study of shared clonotypes between healthy human individuals. Sequenced by immunoSEQ multiplex PCR; TCRdb stores in-frame clones only, minus some. This table has fewer than 850,000 clones, 90% appearing once. Sequenced: memory CD8+ T cells from PBMCs. Regarding subset: CD45RO+ cells pooled with CCR7-negative TemRA cells. The receptors derive from a man aged 18 to 30 in good health. Some clones in this sample may be carry-over from other donors' samples.

CDR3 in amino acids: CASSHGQGVGELFF. DNA for the CDR3: TGCGCCAGCAGCCATGGACAGGGCGTCGGGGAGCTGTTTTTT. This chain joins TRBV4-1 and TRBJ2-2; 8 bases are a match to TRBD1. Losses at the gene ends were 3 bases for V and 7 bases for J; bases not matched to a gene: 4. From germline, CDR1 is MGHRA and CDR2 YSYEKL. The CDR3 covers 14 residues.

This clone has just a few counts. This chain connects TRBV7-9 to TRBJ2-2; D gene ambiguous. V dropped 0 bases and J dropped 4 bases, with 0 bases sitting between them. Germline V CDR1 and CDR2: SEHNR, FQNEAQ (reference sequence). This CDR3 region has 12 residues. The CDR3 spells CASSLATGELFF. The CDR3 DNA is TGTGCCAGCAGCTTAGCCACCGGGGAGCTGTTTTTT.

The chain couples TRBV20-1 to TRBJ2-7; perhaps TRBD2 as D (5 bases). Germline CDR1 and CDR2: DFQATT and SNEGSKA (reference sequence). The CDR3 has 11 amino acids. V lost 7 bases and J 5 bases, leaving 12 bases between the germline ends. The CDR3 reads CSGFPGNEQYF. In nucleotides, the CDR3 is TGCAGTGGATTCCCCGGGAACGAGCAGTACTTC.

The chain joins TRBV27 to TRBJ2-1; the D is unclear. V shed 5 bases and J shed 0 bases, with 14 bases lying between them. CDR1 MNHEY and CDR2 SMNVEV come from the germline V gene (reference sequence). The CDR3 covers 16 residues. The CDR3 protein is CASSPLGRSSYNEQFF. CDR3 in DNA: TGTGCCAGCAGTCCCCTCGGCAGAAGCTCCTACAATGAGCAGTTCTTC.

Remarks on this clone: Other DNA sequences of this sample code for an identical CDR3. The V and J genes are TRBV5-1 and TRBJ1-1, with D maybe TRBD1 (6 bases). Deletions cut 0 bases from V and 1 base from J, with 10 bases between. The CDR3 covers 15 residues. Germline V CDR1 and CDR2: SGHRS, YFSETQ. The CDR3 region has the DNA TGCGCCAGCAGCTTGGGTCGGGGACAGAACACTGAAGCTTTCTTT. Residues: CASSLGRGQNTEAFF. Drawing the rest from reference TRBV5-1 and TRBJ1-1, the complete variable domain is KAGVTQTPRYLIKTRGQQVTLSCSPISGHRSVSWYQQTPGQGLQFLFEYFSETQRNKGNFPGRFSGRQFSNSRSEMNVSTLELGDSALYLCASSLGRGQNTEAFFGQGTRLTVV.

V usage is TRBV28 and J usage is TRBJ2-7; weak D call: TRBD2 (5 bases). The CDR3 runs to 15 residues. V was pared by 6 bases and J by 3 bases, with 18 bases between. CDR1 is MDHEN, CDR2 SYDVKM, per germline. Here the CDR3 reads CASSQNYNRDYEQYF. In nucleotides, the CDR3 is TGTGCCAGCAGCCAGAATTACAACCGGGACTACGAGCAGTACTTC.

This clone was seen only once. The chain links TRBV5-1 to TRBJ2-7; TRBD2 matches at 7 bases. The CDR3 contains 14 residues. Germline V gives CDR1 SGHRS, CDR2 YFSETQ. V lost 4 bases, J lost 3 bases, and 7 bases stayed unmatched. CDR3 DNA sequence: TGCGCCAGCAGCCCAGCGGGACCCTTCTACGAGCAGTACTTC. Translation gives CASSPAGPFYEQYF. Looking up the rest from reference TRBV5-1 and TRBJ2-7 gives the full variable domain: KAGVTQTPRYLIKTRGQQVTLSCSPISGHRSVSWYQQTPGQGLQFLFEYFSETQRNKGNFPGRFSGRQFSNSRSEMNVSTLELGDSALYLCASSPAGPFYEQYFGPGTRLTVT.

V gene TRBV7-9 combines with J gene TRBJ1-4, with D maybe TRBD1 (5 bases). The germline V gene has CDR1 SEHNR and CDR2 FQNEAQ (reference sequence). The CDR3 length is 14 residues. Trimming stripped 6 bases from V and 0 bases from J, with 8 bases between. The chain's CDR3 is CASSQGSTNEKLFF. Here the CDR3 DNA reads TGTGCCAGCAGTCAGGGCTCAACTAATGAAAAACTGTTTTTT.

V usage is TRBV6-6 and J usage is TRBJ1-1; D ambiguous. The CDR3 runs to 11 residues. Germline V gene lookup returns CDR1 MNHNY and CDR2 SVGAGI (reference sequence). With 4 bases removed from V and 11 bases from J, the gap between germline ends came to 11 bases. The CDR3 bases are TGTGCCAGCAGTTCCGGAGGTTGGGCTTTCTTT. Protein sequence: CASSSGGWAFF.

The genes are TRBV7-9 and TRBJ1-4; 7 bases line up with TRBD1. V lost 4 bases and J lost 7; bases outside the gene matches: 12. Looked up from germline, CDR1 is SEHNR and CDR2 is FQNEAQ (reference sequence). The CDR3 has 16 amino acids. The CDR3 here is CASSSHRGRIGEKLFF. CDR3 DNA: TGTGCCAGCAGCTCGCACAGGGGAAGGATCGGTGAAAAACTGTTTTTT.

J is TRBJ1-3 and V is TRBV7-3; perhaps TRBD1 as D (6 bases). This CDR3 spans 13 amino acids. V dropped 10 bases and J dropped 4 bases, with 14 bases sitting between them. From germline, CDR1 is SGHTA and CDR2 FQGTGA. The CDR3 DNA is TGTGCCATAGTGGGGGCTACGGGAAACACCATATATTTT. It codes for CAIVGATGNTIYF.

The V and J genes are TRBV7-8 and TRBJ2-7, with a tentative D call TRBD2 (6 bases). This CDR3 comprises 13 residues. Trimming took 5 bases from V and 2 from J, leaving 10 bases between them. Germline-derived CDR1 and CDR2 are SGHVS and FQNEAQ. Here the CDR3 DNA reads TGTGCCAGCAGCCGAACGGGGGCCTACGAGCAGTACTTC. Amino acid sequence: CASSRTGAYEQYF.

CDR3 sequence reads: CASSLRPPPTDTQYF. The CDR3 DNA sequence: TGTGCCAGCAGTTTGCGACCTCCACCCACAGATACGCAGTATTTT. The chain couples TRBV28 to TRBJ2-3; D unclear. From germline, CDR1 is MDHEN and CDR2 SYDVKM. With 3 bases removed from V and 2 bases from J, the gap between germline ends came to 12 bases. This CDR3 has 15 amino acids. Using reference TRBV28 and TRBJ2-3 for the parts outside the CDR3, the full variable domain is DVKVTQSSRYLVKRTGEKVFLECVQDMDHENMFWYRQDPGLGLRLIYFSYDVKMKEKGDIPEGYSVSREKKERFSLILESASTNQTSMYLCASSLRPPPTDTQYFGPGTRLTVL.

The chain combines TRBV13 with TRBJ2-1, with unresolved D. The germline CDR1 and CDR2 sequences are PRHDT and FYEKMQ (reference sequence). The CDR3 spans 15 residues. Trimming shortened V by 1 base and J by 1 base, and 8 bases separated the two germline ends. The CDR3 is CASSLEGRSYNEQFF. The CDR3 DNA reads TGTGCCAGCAGCTTAGAAGGTAGATCCTACAATGAGCAGTTCTTC.

As regards this clone: The sample carries other DNA sequences with the same CDR3. The genes are TRBV10-3 and TRBJ2-5, with 9 bases identical to TRBD2. The J segment lost 1 base and the V segment lost 9 bases, leaving 0 bases of the junction unmatched. From germline, CDR1 is ENHRY and CDR2 SYGVKD. This CDR3 comprises 12 residues. For the CDR3, the DNA is TGTGCCATTAGCGGGGGCCAAGAGACCCAGTACTTC. Translating it yields CAISGGQETQYF.

The chain uses TRBV6-5 and TRBJ2-5, with 9 bases identical to TRBD2. In germline, CDR1 is MNHEY, CDR2 SVGAGI. The V segment lost 8 bases and the J segment 5 bases; nucleotides outside the gene matches: 9. The CDR3 runs to 14 residues. The CDR3 bases are TGTGCCAGCTCTCCCCTAGCGGGAAAGGAGACCCAGTACTTC. Amino acids: CASSPLAGKETQYF.

The chain couples TRBV19 to TRBJ2-1; 14 nucleotides line up with TRBD2. The CDR3 runs to 15 residues. CDR1 is LNHDA, CDR2 SQIVND, per germline (reference sequence). The V segment lost 6 bases and the J segment 4 bases; nucleotides outside the gene matches: 2. CDR3 region: CASSGTSGGYNEQFF. DNA for the CDR3: TGTGCCAGTAGCGGGACTAGCGGGGGTTACAATGAGCAGTTCTTC.

The chain is built from TRBV9 and TRBJ2-7, with 9 positions matching TRBD2. The V gene end was trimmed by 0 bases and the J gene end by 5 bases; junction bases not matched to a gene: 3. The CDR3 covers 14 residues. CDR1 is SGDLS and CDR2 is YYNGEE in the germline V gene. CDR3 sequence (DNA): TGTGCCAGCAGCGTAGGGACTAGCGTACACGAGCAGTACTTC. Translating gives CASSVGTSVHEQYF.

The chain carries TRBV27 and TRBJ2-1, with 7 bases fitting TRBD2. The CDR3 sequence is 15 residues long. CDR1 is MNHEY and CDR2 is SMNVEV in the germline V gene (reference sequence). The J segment lost 4 bases and the V segment lost 8 bases, leaving 11 bases of the junction unmatched. CDR3 protein: CASALGAGAYNEQFF. CDR3 nucleotides: TGTGCCAGCGCCTTAGGTGCGGGAGCTTACAATGAGCAGTTCTTC.

Remarks on this clone: Other DNA sequences from this sample encode an identical CDR3 as well. This rearrangement joins TRBV19 to TRBJ2-5; 7 nucleotides align to TRBD1. Per germline, CDR1 LNHDA and CDR2 SQIVND (reference sequence). With 7 bases clipped from V and 5 bases from J, the junction kept 7 bases outside the gene matches. CDR3 size: 13 residues. The CDR3 region is CASTDRVGETQYF. In nucleotides, the CDR3 is TGTGCCAGTACCGACAGGGTTGGTGAGACCCAGTACTTC.

The chain is built from TRBV7-9 and TRBJ2-7; D call uncertain. Germline loops: CDR1 SEHNR, CDR2 FQNEAQ (reference sequence). The CDR3 contains 12 residues. V was clipped by 2 bases and J by 3 bases, with 5 bases between them. The CDR3 coding sequence is TGTGCCAGCAGCTTAACGAACTACGAGCAGTACTTC. The encoded protein is CASSLTNYEQYF.

CDR3 in amino acids: CASSLWWKVAGNQPQHF. CDR3 bases: TGTGCCAGCAGTTTGTGGTGGAAGGTTGCGGGCAATCAGCCCCAGCATTTT. The V and J genes are TRBV28 and TRBJ1-5; D call uncertain. CDR3 length: 17 residues. Germline V gene sequence: CDR1 MDHEN, CDR2 SYDVKM. The V gene lost 3 bases and the J gene lost 2 bases, with 17 bases spanning the gap.

This sequence joins TRBV5-1 and TRBJ2-3, with D possibly being TRBD2 (5 bases). Looked up from germline, CDR1 is SGHRS and CDR2 is YFSETQ. This CDR3 contains 16 residues. V lost 7 bases and J lost 0, with 18 bases in between. The CDR3 DNA follows: TGCGCCAGCGGTCAACGTGGCGGGCAGAGCACAGATACGCAGTATTTT. Protein sequence: CASGQRGGQSTDTQYF. The complete variable domain, with remaining parts taken from reference TRBV5-1 and TRBJ2-3, reads KAGVTQTPRYLIKTRGQQVTLSCSPISGHRSVSWYQQTPGQGLQFLFEYFSETQRNKGNFPGRFSGRQFSNSRSEMNVSTLELGDSALYLCASGQRGGQSTDTQYFGPGTRLTVL.

The chain recombines TRBV7-6 with TRBJ2-7, with 7 nucleotides matching TRBD2. Germline trimming cut 8 bases from V and 5 bases from J; bases unmatched to any gene: 9. The CDR3 totals 13 residues. The germline CDR1 and CDR2 sequences are SGHVS and FNYEAQ. The CDR3 loop is CASGPAGVNEQYF. The CDR3, as DNA: TGTGCCAGCGGCCCGGCGGGGGTTAACGAGCAGTACTTC.

This sequence joins TRBV5-1 and TRBJ2-2; D not resolved. The V end lost 0 bases, the J end lost 6 bases, and 18 bases lay between the germline ends. CDR3 length: 17 residues. In germline, CDR1 is SGHRS, CDR2 YFSETQ. The CDR3 protein is CASSLGTGRASPGELFF. CDR3 bases: TGCGCCAGCAGCTTGGGAACTGGCCGGGCCTCCCCCGGGGAGCTGTTTTTT.

The J gene is TRBJ2-2, the V gene TRBV2; D is unresolved. The germline V gene has CDR1 SNHLY and CDR2 FYNNEI. The CDR3 runs to 12 residues. Trimming left V 2 bases short and J 7 bases short, with 5 bases between. CDR3 coding DNA: TGTGCCAGCAGTGAAATCGACGGGGAGCTGTTTTTT. The encoded protein is CASSEIDGELFF.

This chain links TRBV29-1 with TRBJ1-1, with D perhaps matching TRBD1 (5 bases). Per germline, CDR1 SQVTM and CDR2 ANQGSEA. V shed 7 bases and J shed 8 bases, with 17 bases lying between them. This CDR3 has 12 amino acids. The CDR3 sequence is CSGVGGKGEAFF. In nucleotides, the CDR3 is TGCAGCGGAGTTGGGGGGAAAGGCGAAGCTTTCTTT.

The chain is built from TRBV5-6 and TRBJ1-1; D uncertain. The CDR3 is 13 amino acids. Between the trimmed V and J ends, which lost 1 base and 1 base, there was a span of 5 bases. Per the germline V gene, CDR1 is SGHDT and CDR2 is YYEEEE. The CDR3 loop is CASSLPGNTEAFF. In DNA, the CDR3 is TGTGCCAGCAGCTTGCCAGGGAACACTGAAGCTTTCTTT. Based on the CDR3 plus reference TRBV5-6 and TRBJ1-1, the full variable domain is DAGVTQSPTHLIKTRGQQVTLRCSPKSGHDTVSWYQQALGQGPQFIFQYYEEEERQRGNFPDRFSGHQFPNYSSELNVNALLLGDSALYLCASSLPGNTEAFFGQGTRLTVV.

The CDR3: CASSSRGGGGANVLTF. CDR3 bases: TGTGCCAGCAGTTCCAGGGGAGGAGGTGGGGCCAACGTCCTGACTTTC. This chain uses TRBV27 with TRBJ2-6; possibly TRBD1 or TRBD2 for D (6 bases each). The CDR3 is 16 amino acids. The V end lost 4 bases, the J end lost 3 bases, and 13 bases lay between the germline ends. Germline V gene lookup returns CDR1 MNHEY and CDR2 SMNVEV (reference sequence).

The chain couples TRBV5-5 to TRBJ2-7; no reliable D call. There are 14 residues in the CDR3. In germline, CDR1 is SGHKS, CDR2 YYEKEE (reference sequence). V dropped 0 bases and J dropped 2 bases, with 9 bases sitting between them. CDR3 coding DNA: TGTGCCAGCAGCTTGGGCAGGATCGCCTACGAGCAGTACTTC. It encodes CASSLGRIAYEQYF.

This sequence joins TRBV19 and TRBJ1-5; no reliable D call. V lost 1 base and J 2 bases, leaving 12 bases between the germline ends. This CDR3 has 16 amino acids. CDR1 is LNHDA and CDR2 is SQIVND in the germline V gene (reference sequence). The CDR3 DNA reads as TGTGCCAGTAGTATAGCGCCAGGATGGGGCAATCAGCCCCAGCATTTT. Amino acid sequence: CASSIAPGWGNQPQHF.

The chain uses TRBV27 and TRBJ2-7, with TRBD1 as a possible D gene (5 bases). Germline V lookup: CDR1 MNHEY, CDR2 SMNVEV (reference sequence). This CDR3 region has 13 residues. V was shortened by 4 bases and J by 2 bases, with 9 bases between the two germline ends. The CDR3 region is CASSSGKAYEQYF. For the CDR3, the DNA is TGTGCCAGCAGTTCAGGGAAAGCCTACGAGCAGTACTTC.